This T cell receptor (beta chain) was documented in a study of a mutant IDH1 vaccine in newly diagnosed glioma. Study overall: Earlier care involved radiotherapy, temozolomide, or both, and the majority received both. V12 came at week 35, V13 at week 47.

The assay was immunoSEQ multiplex PCR, and TCRdb's table has in-frame clones only and misses some. The sample holds some 42,000 clones; 82% are singletons and the top ten take 18%. Time point described: week 47, end of study. Every single dose of the vaccine, 300 ug of mutant IDH1 20-mer peptide, came with topical imiquimod. Per the germline V gene, CDR1 is SQVTM and CDR2 is ANQGSEA. The germline V and J ends were trimmed by 4 bases and 5 bases, with 11 bases remaining between them. The CDR3 is 13 residues long. About this clone: Its antigen is not known.

Findings and limits, study-wide: Pseudoprogression looked unconnected to shifts in top peripheral T cell clonotypes. Detectable vaccine-induced immune responses arose in almost 95% of patients.

Sequencing used PBMCs, obtained from a glioma patient whose treatment included an IDH1 peptide vaccine. The source of this sequence is a man between 18 and 29 years old with glioma. Some clones in this sample may be carry-over from other donors' samples. V usage is TRBV29-1 and J usage is TRBJ1-4; D uncertain. CDR3 coding DNA: TGCAGCGTTGTGGGGTCAAGAAATGAAAAACTGTTTTTT. This gives the protein CSVVGSRNEKLFF.